This T cell receptor (beta chain) was captured by sequencing in a study of vaccination effects on CD4 cells after COVID-19. For this clone: Its specificity is not known.

Sequenced by immunoSEQ multiplex PCR; TCRdb stores in-frame clones only, minus some. The repertoire holds about 53,000 clones, with roughly 80% as singletons. This CDR3 spans 15 amino acids. From germline, CDR1 is SGDLS and CDR2 YYNGEE. The ends were cut back, 0 bases at V and 10 bases at J, with 14 bases in the middle. Subsequent to 10 days of culture, CD4+ T cells were isolated. Previously uninfected by SARS-CoV-2, the vaccine recipients also showed negative nucleocapsid antibodies. It was on days 3 and 7 that half the medium was replaced with IL-2 medium. The sequence derives from a human donor who received a COVID-19 vaccine. The chain recombines TRBV9 with TRBJ1-6, with D possibly TRBD1 on 5 matching bases. The sequencing used CD4+ T cells from PBMCs cultured without peptide, collected before COVID-19 vaccination. The CDR3 spells CASSVDEGNASPLHF. CDR3 DNA sequence: TGTGCCAGCAGCGTAGACGAGGGGAACGCCTCACCCCTCCACTTT. Using reference TRBV9 and TRBJ1-6 for the parts outside the CDR3, the full variable domain is DSGVTQTPKHLITATGQRVTLRCSPRSGDLSVYWYQQSLDQGLQFLIQYYNGEERAKGNILERFSAQQFPDLHSELNLSSLELGDSALYFCASSVDEGNASPLHFGNGTRLTVT.